The 3 T cell receptor beta chains listed next were all sequenced from one sample in a study of CD8+ T cells in alopecia areata. The treatment: oral pan-JAK inhibitor, 5-10 mg twice daily. Collected material from alopecia areata patients comprised lesional scalp punch biopsies and peripheral blood. Following RNA extraction, reverse transcription yielded cDNA that acted as the sequencing template. The method was immunoSEQ multiplex PCR; TCRdb's version includes in-frame clones alone and lacks a portion of them. The data hold roughly 5,000 clones, with roughly two thirds observed a single time. This sample comprised skin, obtained at week 24, from a patient treated with tofacitinib. Every receptor here comes from a human donor with alopecia areata.

The J gene is TRBJ2-2, the V gene TRBV7-8; D is possibly TRBD2 (6 bases). V lost 5 bases and J 1 base, leaving 17 bases between the germline ends. Per the germline V gene, CDR1 is SGHVS and CDR2 is FQNEAQ. The CDR3 spans 17 residues. In nucleotides, the CDR3 is TGTGCCAGCAGCCCCATAAACGCGGGGCAGAACACCGGGGAGCTGTTTTTT. Its protein product is CASSPINAGQNTGELFF.

The chain combines TRBV4-2 with TRBJ1-1, with a tentative D call TRBD1 (6 bases). V lost 0 bases and J lost 4, with 15 bases in between. This CDR3 comprises 16 residues. The germline V gene encodes CDR1 LGHNA and CDR2 YNFKEQ. The CDR3 DNA reads TGTGCCAGCAGCCAAGAGAGGGGGGCGTGGGGCACTGAAGCTTTCTTT. Amino acid sequence: CASSQERGAWGTEAFF.

The chain combines TRBV30 with TRBJ2-5; TRBD2 matches at 8 bases. The V gene end was trimmed by 4 bases and the J gene end by 3 bases; junction bases not matched to a gene: 4. Germline V gives CDR1 GTSNPN, CDR2 SVGIG (reference sequence). The CDR3 spans 13 residues. The CDR3 here is CAWILSGEETQYF. Written as DNA, the CDR3 is TGTGCCTGGATTCTTAGCGGGGAAGAGACCCAGTACTTC.